The present TCR beta chain was sequenced within a study of post-analysis software for immune sequencing data (dated by TCRdb to between 2014 and 2017). Broadly, across the study: The recorded disease courses included relapsing-remitting, secondary progressive and progressive-relapsing multiple sclerosis, and some patients had no subtype annotation. A subset of samples was prepared in parallel using single-end sample barcoding, then pooled and co-amplified after Illumina adapter ligation. The patient repertoires were set against eleven to twelve previously published healthy control repertoires from donors whose ages ranged from roughly 6 to 27 years.

Per the germline V gene, SGDLS is the CDR1 and YYNGEE is the CDR2. V sheds 0 bases and J sheds 0 bases, leaving 10 bases between their ends. The CDR3 sequence holds 16 residues, the cysteine and phenylalanine included. The DNA shown is the 48-base CDR3, in frame from base 1. A single count supports this clonotype. Its antigen is unknown. No base-level quality is on record; no much larger clone is a single base apart. TCR beta repertoires were profiled from peripheral blood of roughly 13 young patients with multiple sclerosis to demonstrate the VDJtools post-analysis software. The patients with multiple sclerosis were children and adolescents between about 6 and 16 years of age. The method was PCR. Sequencing was performed on an Illumina HiSeq 2500. To reduce PCR and sequencing biases, unique molecular identifiers were incorporated into the TCR beta cDNA libraries. Some 500,000 cDNA molecules were obtained per 1 to 10 million input T cells, so each molecule approximated one T cell. Patient libraries were prepared and sequenced with the same protocol used for the earlier healthy control dataset. Samples belonging to the same batch were prepared together, multiplexed and sequenced on a shared HiSeq lane. The published analysis was carried out like this. MIGEC was used to process the raw barcoded reads, and molecular identifier groups with only a single read were discarded before consensus assembly and CDR3 extraction. VDJtools was used for post-analysis of the clonotype tables, and diversity was normalized by down-sampling every dataset to the size of the smallest sample. To correct batch-related cross-sample contamination, repertoire overlap clustering matched CDR3 amino acid sequences but not nucleotide sequences. The raw public data were reprocessed by TCRdb itself: fastp quality trimming at Q25, MiXCR clonotype calling, in-frame beta chains only. One record per CDR3 amino acid sequence lists the most common genes and DNA. The V and J calls and clone size come from TCRdb's table, not from the authors' own analysis. This sample lists hundreds of thousands of distinct CDR3 sequences; 44% were detected once. Under 2% of the sample is in the top ten clones.

Broad study findings and their caveats: Strong co-clustering of samples prepared in the same batch was shown by direct clustering with F measure, prompting a batch-effect correction. The multiple sclerosis patient group was slightly younger than the control group. Compared with controls, multiple sclerosis patients had significantly lower normalized Chao1 diversity, a finding suggesting substantial peripheral T-cell clonal expansion. Patients showed significantly higher frequencies than controls for a handful of TRBV segments, among them TRBV5-6, TRBV5-1 and TRBV20-1.

This TCR was recovered from a girl aged 10 to 17 with multiple sclerosis. Sample: blood. The chain joins TRBV9 to TRBJ2-1; confidence is insufficient to name the D gene. The nucleotides are TGTGCCAGCAGCGTAGGAACCTTGGGCTCCTACAATGAGCAGTTCTTC. This codes for CASSVGTLGSYNEQFF.